This TCR beta chain comes out of a study of identical twins. Per germline, CDR1 WSHSY and CDR2 SAAADI. V was pared by 3 bases and J by 3 bases, with 14 bases between. The length of the CDR3 is 15 residues. TCRdb ran MiXCR on the 5' RACE reads and lists one entry per CDR3 protein. This repertoire shows some 570,000 distinct CDR3 sequences, about a fifth found once; its top ten account for around 0.47%. These data are also associated with another study on yellow fever vaccine responses in identical twins.

This clonotype originated in a woman aged 18-35 years in good health. Material for sequencing was CD4+ T cells sorted from blood. The genes are TRBV10-2 and TRBJ1-2; a weak D match, TRBD1 (5 bases). The CDR3 region has the DNA TGCGCCAGCAGTGACAGAGGCAGGGATTACTATGGCTACACCTTC. It translates to CASSDRGRDYYGYTF.